These T cell receptor beta chains were read from a single sample in a study of T cell repertoires in cytomegalovirus infection. TCRdb redid the calling of the reads with MiXCR, one entry per CDR3 protein. The sample holds around 450,000 distinct CDR3 sequences, around 32% seen once. Sequences were obtained from PBMCs. These receptors were collected from a human donor in good health (CMV status not recorded). Some clones in this sample may be carry-over from other donors' samples. Both conserved end residues are part of each CDR3. The order of the fields is V gene, CDR3 protein.

TRBV12-3/TRBV12-4 CASSRQGEAYTDTQYF
TRBV24-1 CATRESSGNTIYF
TRBV7-2 CASRATGTQTNTDAFF
TRBV12-3/TRBV12-4 CASSLGGVGAFF
TRBV7-8 CASSLRVQMNTEAFF
TRBV29-1 CSVEEDRRGQGNTEAFF
TRBV24-1 CATSDSRDRSWDEQFF
TRBV7-6 CASSLANGLSTDMQYF
TRBV20-1 CSASKAGGLETQYF
TRBV19 CASRPGTNNEQFF
TRBV27 CASRGWDRDYTEAFF
TRBV7-3 CASSANGGSPLHF
TRBV19 CASTSDRNTEAFF
TRBV5-6 CASSNFSGSRRQETQYF
TRBV4-1 CASSQVGQAYGYTF
TRBV20-1 CSARLAGLYNEQFF
TRBV20-1 CSSRVSGGAGNEQFF
TRBV10-2 CASSWLAGALEQFF
TRBV7-2 CASSEGTALHGYTF
TRBV18 CASSPRDRVIPSNTGELFF
TRBV6-1 CASSLGLAGEDTQYF
TRBV6-1 CASSEVLGETQYF
TRBV6-1 CASSEGINRRNSYEQYF
TRBV12-3/TRBV12-4 CASSLGWADTQYF
TRBV25-1 CASSESWETQYF
TRBV15 CATSRDLWKGELNQPQHF
TRBV7-9 CASSALEPEAFF
TRBV12-3/TRBV12-4 CASSLGLHRAGGYYNEQFF
TRBV6-6 CASIKPGHYGYTF
TRBV7-6 CASSFFVLTSGGSNAPFF
TRBV29-1 CSVEPGTNTEAFF
TRBV28 CASSPRQGFNEQFF